This T cell receptor beta chain was identified during a study of T cells after yellow fever vaccination. The CDR3 consists of 11 residues. In germline, CDR1 is MDHEN, CDR2 SYDVKM. V was cut by 6 bases and J by 4 bases, with 6 bases left in between. One entry per CDR3 protein, called by TCRdb with MiXCR from the 5' RACE reads. Altogether hundreds of thousands of distinct CDR3 sequences are present, roughly 13% being singletons, with the ten largest covering 11% to 15%. The genes are TRBV28 and TRBJ1-2; D gene uncertain. The sample was PBMCs, taken on the day of the yellow fever booster vaccination. The sequence came from a man aged 25-45 years who received the YFV17D yellow fever vaccine. The CDR3 reads CASSNPYGYTF. The CDR3, as DNA: TGTGCCAGCAGCAACCCCTATGGCTACACCTTC.